Listed below are T cell receptor beta chains from one sample, sequenced in a study of OX40 agonist ivuxolimab in advanced cancers. Profiled with immunoSEQ multiplex PCR; TCRdb holds only in-frame clones, not every one. Here the sample spans tens of thousands of clones, more than 85% being singletons. The sample consisted of CD4+ or CD8+ T cells sorted from blood, taken in a trial of the OX40 agonist ivuxolimab. These receptors were taken from an adult with an advanced solid tumor such as melanoma, head and neck, liver or kidney cancer. CDR3s include the opening cysteine and the closing phenylalanine or tryptophan. D genes are given only for firm matches. The size field is filled for only some rows; it gives once, few, many or a size class.

TRBJ1-1 | TRBV7-3 | NA | NA | TGTGCCAGCAGCGAGCCGTTTGAGAACACTGAAGCTTTCTTT | CASSEPFENTEAFF
TRBJ2-2 | TRBV2 | TRBD1 | NA | TGTGCCAGCAGTGAATTCGCAGGGGGCCGAAGCGGGGAGCTGTTTTTT | CASSEFAGGRSGELFF
TRBJ2-7 | TRBV6-5 | TRBD1 | NA | TGTGCCAGCAGCTCCGGGACAGGGACCTACGAGCAGTACTTC | CASSSGTGTYEQYF
TRBJ1-2 | TRBV6-1 | NA | NA | TGTGCCAGCGGCGCCCCGGGAGCTAACTATGGCTACACCTTC | CASGAPGANYGYTF
TRBJ2-3 | TRBV30 | TRBD1 | few | TGTGCCTGGGCGACAGGGTTAACAGATACGCAGTATTTT | CAWATGLTDTQYF
TRBJ1-1 | TRBV28 | NA | NA | TGTGCCAGCAGACACCACCCACTAGCCACTGAAGCTTTCTTT | CASRHHPLATEAFF
TRBJ2-2 | TRBV19 | NA | NA | TGTGCCGCCAGTAGTGTCCTCGTTACAGGGAGGAACACCGGGGAGCTGTTTTTT | CAASSVLVTGRNTGELFF
TRBJ1-2 | TRBV7-9 | TRBD1 | NA | TGTGCCAGCAGTGTACAGGGGAACTATGGCTACACCTTC | CASSVQGNYGYTF
TRBJ1-2 | TRBV5-1 | NA | NA | TGCGCCAGCAGCCCCGCGCCGGAGGGGAAAGGATATGGCTACACCTTC | CASSPAPEGKGYGYTF
TRBJ2-5 | TRBV7-9 | NA | NA | TGTGCCAGCAGCTTAGTTCAGACACAAGAGACCCAGTACTTC | CASSLVQTQETQYF
TRBJ2-1 | TRBV5-4 | TRBD2 | NA | TGTGCCAGCAGACCTGGGGGGGGGAATGAGCAGTTCTTC | CASRPGGGNEQFF
TRBJ2-1 | TRBV5-1 | TRBD2 | once | TGCGCCAGCAGCCTTTTGCGGGGGGACAATGAGCAGTTCTTC | CASSLLRGDNEQFF
TRBJ2-1 | TRBV6-4 | TRBD1 | NA | TGTGCCAGCAGCCGGACAGGGGAGCGGGCCGATGAGCAGTTCTTC | CASSRTGERADEQFF
TRBJ2-7 | TRBV7-9 | NA | NA | TGTGCCAGCAGCTTAGATGGGGTCAGAGCCTACGAGCAGTACTTC | CASSLDGVRAYEQYF
TRBJ2-7 | TRBV30 | NA | once | TGTGCCTGGAGTGTTCCAGGCCACCGACCCCTTTACGAGCAGTACTTC | CAWSVPGHRPLYEQYF
TRBJ2-2 | TRBV7-6 | NA | NA | TGTGCCAGCGAGGGGACCGGGGAGCTGTTTTTT | CASEGTGELFF
TRBJ2-3 | TRBV2 | TRBD1 | NA | TGTGCCATCTTAGTCGACAGGGGGCGCATGGATACGCAGTATTTT | CAILVDRGRMDTQYF
TRBJ2-5 | TRBV7-9 | NA | NA | TGTGCCGCTTACAGGTCACAACAAGAGACCCAGTACTTC | CAAYRSQQETQYF
TRBJ2-2 | TRBV5-1 | TRBD2 | once | TGCGCCAGCAGCTTGAGGACTAGCGGGGTGTTTAGTACCGGGGAGCTGTTTTTT | CASSLRTSGVFSTGELFF
TRBJ1-2 | TRBV10-2 | NA | NA | TGCGCCAGCAGTGACGCTCGGGGGGAAAACTATGGCTACACCTTC | CASSDARGENYGYTF
TRBJ2-2 | TRBV7-9 | TRBD1 | NA | TGTGCCAGCAGCTCCTCACAGGGGGCGCCGGAGGCCGGGGAGCTGTTTTTT | CASSSSQGAPEAGELFF
TRBJ2-1 | TRBV5-1 | NA | NA | TGCGCCAGCAGCAGGGACTTTAGTACCTACAATGAGCAGTTCTTC | CASSRDFSTYNEQFF
TRBJ2-3 | TRBV5-1 | NA | NA | TGCGCCAGCAGCTCGAGGGAAACTAGCCTATACACAGATACGCAGTATTTT | CASSSRETSLYTDTQYF
TRBJ2-3 | TRBV27 | NA | once | TGTGCCAGCAGTAATCCCGATGGGCGCATCACAGATACGCAGTATTTT | CASSNPDGRITDTQYF
TRBJ2-7 | TRBV7-8 | TRBD2 | NA | TGTGCCAGCAGCTTAGGGACGTCAAGCGGGAGCGAGCAGTACTTC | CASSLGTSSGSEQYF
TRBJ2-3 | TRBV19 | NA | NA | TGTGCCAGTAGTCTCGTCAGGGCATCTAGCACAGATACGCAGTATTTT | CASSLVRASSTDTQYF
TRBJ2-7 | TRBV29-1 | TRBD2 | NA | TGCAGCGTTGAATCCGCGGGGGATACGTACGAGCAGTACTTC | CSVESAGDTYEQYF
TRBJ2-2 | TRBV19 | TRBD1 | NA | TGTGCCAGTAGAATAACAGGGGTGAACACCGGGGAGCTGTTTTTT | CASRITGVNTGELFF
TRBJ1-1 | TRBV6-6 | NA | NA | TGTGCCAGCAGTTTAAGGGCCACGAACACTGAAGCTTTCTTT | CASSLRATNTEAFF
TRBJ1-1 | TRBV29-1 | TRBD1 | NA | TGCAGCGTCGCTGGACAGGGGGAAATTGGGTACACTGAAGCTTTCTTT | CSVAGQGEIGYTEAFF
TRBJ2-7 | TRBV6-1 | TRBD1 | NA | TGTGCCAGCAGTATGCCGGGACAGGGCGCTGTGCAGTACTTC | CASSMPGQGAVQYF
TRBJ1-2 | TRBV4-1 | TRBD1 | NA | TGCGCCAGCAGCCAAGTCAGGGGGAACGACTATGGCTACACCTTC | CASSQVRGNDYGYTF
TRBJ2-1 | TRBV7-9 | NA | NA | TGTGCCAGCAGCTCAACGCGCGGGGGCTCGGGTAATGAGCAGTTCTTC | CASSSTRGGSGNEQFF
TRBJ2-1 | TRBV19 | TRBD2 | once | TGTGCCAGTACCCCGACTAGCGGTACCTACAATGAGCAGTTCTTC | CASTPTSGTYNEQFF
TRBJ1-1 | TRBV5-6 | NA | NA | TGTGCCAGCAGCTTGGGGCAGCTTTTTGAAGCTTTCTTT | CASSLGQLFEAFF
TRBJ2-1 | TRBV4-1 | TRBD2 | NA | TGCGCCAGCAGACCCAGCGGGGGGCTAAACAATGAGCAGTTCTTC | CASRPSGGLNNEQFF
TRBJ1-1 | TRBV4-1 | NA | NA | TGCGCCAGCAGCCAAGGGCTGGGGAACACTGAAGCTTTCTTT | CASSQGLGNTEAFF
TRBJ2-1 | TRBV6-1 | TRBD2 | NA | TGTGCCAGCAGTGAATTGGTTCCTAGCGGGGGGGAAACCAATGAGCAGTTCTTC | CASSELVPSGGETNEQFF
TRBJ1-2 | TRBV15 | NA | NA | TGTGCCACCAGCAGAGATGGCGTTTTAAACTATGGCTACACCTTC | CATSRDGVLNYGYTF
TRBJ2-1 | TRBV4-1 | TRBD2 | NA | TGCGCCAGCAGCCACCTAGCGGGGGACTACAATGAGCAGTTCTTC | CASSHLAGDYNEQFF
TRBJ2-2 | TRBV10-2 | TRBD1 | NA | TGCGCCACCTTTAGGGACAGTGATAACACCGGGGAGCTGTTTTTT | CATFRDSDNTGELFF
TRBJ2-1 | TRBV4-1 | NA | NA | TGCGCCAGCAGCCAAGAGGATAGCTACAATGAGCAGTTCTTC | CASSQEDSYNEQFF
TRBJ1-4 | TRBV7-9 | NA | NA | TGTGCCAGCAGCGAACTTTGGACAGCAGCTAATGAAAAACTGTTTTTT | CASSELWTAANEKLFF
TRBJ2-2 | TRBV5-1 | NA | once | TGCGCCAGCAGCTTGGATGGCGTCAGGGGGGCGGACACCGGGGAGCTGTTTTTT | CASSLDGVRGADTGELFF
TRBJ2-5 | TRBV5-1 | NA | NA | TGCGCCAGCAGCCCCACAGGTAGTCCAGAGACCCAGTACTTC | CASSPTGSPETQYF
TRBJ2-1 | TRBV4-2 | NA | NA | TGTGCCAGCAGCCAAGATGTGAAGGGCGCCCACAATGAGCAGTTCTTC | CASSQDVKGAHNEQFF